The next 30 T cell receptor beta chains were all read from a single sample in a study of molecular identifiers for immune sequencing clone quantification. TCRdb processed the PCR reads anew with MiXCR; each CDR3 protein has one entry. The data show about 640,000 distinct CDR3 sequences, just under 20% seen once. The material sequenced was naive CD8+ T cells from blood, with Jurkat cell RNA spiked in. Noted subset: FACS-sorted CD8+CD4-CCR7+CD45RA+ naive T cells. All receptors derive from a human donor in good health. Some libraries in this study had Jurkat cell RNA spiked in.

In this sample, this clonotype turned up many times. The V gene is TRBV5-1, the J gene TRBJ1-1; D is ambiguous. The V end was cut by 0 bases, the J end by 0 bases, with 9 bases between. This CDR3 contains 15 residues. The germline gives CDR1 SGHRS, CDR2 YFSETQ. CDR3 loop: CASSLGGSMNTEAFF. DNA for the CDR3: TGCGCCAGCAGCTTGGGTGGCAGCATGAACACTGAAGCTTTCTTT.

A note on this clonotype: This clone may be a read error of a much larger clone one base away. This CDR3 is CSGKSRIFSYNSPLHF. CDR3 DNA sequence: TGCAGTGGGAAGAGTCGGATTTTCTCCTATAATTCACCCCTCCACTTT. The chain recombines TRBV20-1 with TRBJ1-6; the D is unclear. The CDR3 runs to 16 residues. Germline V gene data show CDR1 as DFQATT and CDR2 as SNEGSKA (reference sequence). V was shortened by 7 bases and J by 0 bases, with 16 bases between the two germline ends.

The genes are TRBV18 and TRBJ2-7; 9 positions match TRBD1. From germline, CDR1 is KGHSH and CDR2 LQKENI. Unmatched junction bases numbered 5, after V lost 2 bases and J lost 0 bases. This CDR3 region has 16 residues. The CDR3 DNA sequence: TGTGCCAGCTCACCAAACACAGGGGGCAGCTCCTACGAGCAGTACTTC. It yields the protein CASSPNTGGSSYEQYF.

Ten or more counts support this clonotype. The chain has TRBV28 and TRBJ1-5; 7 bases match TRBD1. Germline CDR1 reads MDHEN; CDR2 reads SYDVKM. With 5 bases clipped from V and 2 bases from J, the junction kept 12 bases outside the gene matches. CDR3 length: 17 residues. CDR3 residues: CASSPIEGAAGNQPQHF. CDR3 nucleotides: TGTGCCAGCAGTCCAATAGAGGGGGCGGCTGGCAATCAGCCCCAGCATTTT.

The table lists this clonotype with many counts. V usage is TRBV20-1 and J usage is TRBJ2-7; unclear D gene. Germline V lookup: CDR1 DFQATT, CDR2 SNEGSKA (reference sequence). This CDR3 is 13 amino acids long. V shed 3 bases and J shed 5 bases, with 14 bases lying between them. The DNA for the CDR3 is TGCAGTGCTAGGGCCCCCTCGAGCGACGAGCAGTACTTC. The encoded protein is CSARAPSSDEQYF.

The chain employs TRBV7-9 and TRBJ2-2; D ambiguous. V lost 5 bases to trimming and J lost 1 base, with 8 bases between them. The CDR3 length is 14 residues. CDR1 is SEHNR, CDR2 FQNEAQ, per germline (reference sequence). The CDR3 here is CASSETQNTGELFF. The CDR3 nucleotides read TGTGCCAGCAGCGAGACACAGAACACCGGGGAGCTGTTTTTT. Full variable domain (outside the CDR3, taken from reference TRBV7-9 and TRBJ2-2): DTGVSQNPRHKITKRGQNVTFRCDPISEHNRLYWYRQTLGQGPEFLTYFQNEAQLEKSRLLSDRFSAERPKGSFSTLEIQRTEQGDSAMYLCASSETQNTGELFFGEGSRLTVL.

The chain has TRBV30 and TRBJ2-5; 8 bases align to TRBD1. V trimming: 6 bases; J trimming: 2 bases; junction bases outside the gene matches: 8. The CDR3 totals 14 residues. Germline assignment: CDR1 GTSNPN and CDR2 SVGIG (reference sequence). The CDR3 sequence is CACWTGNYQETQYF. CDR3 coding DNA: TGTGCCTGCTGGACAGGGAATTATCAAGAGACCCAGTACTTC.

This clonotype was picked up many times. This chain joins TRBV6-6 and TRBJ2-7; D is perhaps TRBD2 (5 bases). CDR3 length equals 13 residues. V was shortened by 6 bases and J by 5 bases, with 14 bases between the two germline ends. The germline V gene has CDR1 MNHNY and CDR2 SVGAGI (reference sequence). The CDR3 region is CASSRGRYDEQYF. The CDR3 nucleotides read TGTGCCAGCAGCCGTGGGAGATACGACGAGCAGTACTTC.

The rearrangement links TRBV5-5 to TRBJ2-7; TRBD2 aligns across 12 bases. CDR3 length: 15 amino acids. With V trimmed by 2 bases and J by 6 bases, 6 bases remained unmatched. The germline V gene has CDR1 SGHKS and CDR2 YYEKEE (reference sequence). For the CDR3, the DNA is TGTGCCAGCAGCTTTCGGACTAGCGGGATTCCCGAGCAGTACTTC. Translated, it gives CASSFRTSGIPEQYF.

In its sample, this clonotype was seen many times. The chain has TRBV27 and TRBJ2-7; 11 bases align to TRBD2. CDR1 and CDR2 (germline): MNHEY, SMNVEV (reference sequence). The ends lost 3 bases at V and 7 bases at J; junction bases unmatched: 5. The CDR3 is 14 residues long. The CDR3 nucleotides are TGTGCCAGCAGTTTTTCTAGCGGGGGGCGTGAGCAGTACTTC. Translating gives CASSFSSGGREQYF.

Of note for this clonotype: As the CDR3 is not closed by the conserved phenylalanine or tryptophan, this likely results from a read error. The V call is TRBV7-2, the J call TRBJ2-7; TRBD2 matches 10 bases. Trimming took 3 bases from V and 6 from J; bases not matched to a gene: 8. The CDR3 contains 15 residues. The germline V gene has CDR1 SGHTA and CDR2 FQGNSA. CDR3 DNA: TGTGCCAGCAGCTTCGTAGAGCGGGAGGGCCTCGAGCAGTACCTC. Residues: CASSFVEREGLEQYL.

Points on this clonotype: A read error may explain this, as a much larger clone is one base away. In nucleotides, the CDR3 is TGCAGTGCTAGAGATTGGGACAAGTACCGAGAGACCCAGTACTTC. Translating it yields CSARDWDKYRETQYF. This sequence joins TRBV20-1 and TRBJ2-5; weak D call: TRBD1 (6 bases). CDR3 length: 15 residues. Trimming stripped 0 bases from V and 4 bases from J, with 15 bases between. Germline CDR1 is DFQATT and CDR2 is SNEGSKA (reference sequence).

Only a few counts were recorded for this clonotype. The J gene is TRBJ2-1, the V gene TRBV18; D remains unclear. Per the germline V gene, CDR1 is KGHSH and CDR2 is LQKENI. The ends were cut back, 2 bases at V and 6 bases at J, with 23 bases in the middle. This CDR3 is built from 18 residues. The CDR3 loop is CASSPVGDDKARINEQFF. The CDR3, as DNA: TGTGCCAGCTCACCAGTAGGTGACGACAAGGCCAGAATCAATGAGCAGTTCTTC.

This clonotype was detected ten times or more. V is TRBV4-1 and J is TRBJ1-1; D is possibly TRBD1 (6 bases). V lost 5 bases and J lost 6, with 10 bases in between. This CDR3 has 12 residues. Germline V CDR1 and CDR2: MGHRA, YSYEKL. Here the CDR3 reads CASSKGGAEAFF. The CDR3 nucleotides read TGCGCCAGCAGCAAGGGGGGGGCTGAAGCTTTCTTT.

The chain employs TRBV28 and TRBJ1-1; TRBD1 matches at 8 bases. Germline CDR1 is MDHEN and CDR2 is SYDVKM. Trimming at V came to 5 bases and at J to 10 bases, leaving 15 bases not matched to a gene. The CDR3 is 15 residues long. For the CDR3, the DNA is TGTGCCAGCAGTACCGCAGGGGGCGGATTAAGGGGAGCTTTCTTT. This gives the protein CASSTAGGGLRGAFF.

Notes on this clonotype: Mismatch with germline at one junction end may stem from a read error. This chain uses TRBV30 with TRBJ2-6; tentative D call: TRBD1 (5 bases). Germline assignment: CDR1 GTSNPN and CDR2 SVGIG (reference sequence). The CDR3 is 14 residues long. CDR3 DNA sequence: TGTGCCTGGTCTGATGGCTCTGGGGCCAACGCCCTGACTTTC. Translation gives CAWSDGSGANALTF.

This clonotype was observed at least ten times. The chain combines TRBV4-1 with TRBJ1-1; no definite D call. CDR1 is MGHRA, CDR2 YSYEKL, per germline. The CDR3 runs 13 residues. Between the trimmed V and J ends, which lost 1 base and 6 bases, there was a span of 9 bases. As DNA, the CDR3 is TGCGCCAGCAGCCAAGTTAACCAGCCTGAAGCTTTCTTT. It yields the protein CASSQVNQPEAFF.

This clonotype was seen only a few times. J is TRBJ2-7 and V is TRBV12-3 or TRBV12-4; no reliable D call. Trimming removed 9 bases from V and 3 bases from J, with 9 bases in between. This CDR3 is built from 11 residues. The CDR3 reads CASGINYEQYF. DNA for the CDR3: TGTGCCAGTGGGATTAACTACGAGCAGTACTTC.

This clonotype was counted ten times or more. The chain is built from TRBV28 and TRBJ2-3, with a weak D call TRBD2 (5 bases). Germline-derived CDR1 and CDR2 are MDHEN and SYDVKM. Trimming pared 3 bases from V and 2 bases from J, leaving 15 bases between. The CDR3 runs 16 residues. CDR3 loop: CASSLGGGLPTDTQYF. The CDR3 DNA sequence: TGTGCCAGCAGTTTGGGTGGTGGACTCCCCACAGATACGCAGTATTTT.

The V and J genes are TRBV5-3 and TRBJ2-5; 12 bases fit TRBD2. TRBV5-3 is labeled an ORF, and its function is uncertain. The CDR3 runs 15 residues. Losses at the gene ends were 8 bases for V and 7 bases for J; bases not matched to a gene: 12. The CDR3 here is CASSPGLAGGGTQYF. CDR3 DNA sequence: TGTGCCAGCAGCCCGGGACTAGCGGGCGGGGGGACCCAGTACTTC.

This clonotype has at least ten counts. The chain carries TRBV5-6 and TRBJ2-7; possibly TRBD1 or TRBD2 for D (6 bases each). The germline gives CDR1 SGHDT, CDR2 YYEEEE. Trimming removed 3 bases at V and 7 bases at J, with 14 bases between. CDR3 size: 13 residues. DNA for the CDR3: TGTGCCAGCAGCTCCCCGGGGGCGCGGGAGCAGTACTTC. Amino acid sequence: CASSSPGAREQYF.

In the case of this clonotype: A much larger clone differs from this one at a single base, so this may be a read error. The chain couples TRBV12-3 or TRBV12-4 to TRBJ2-1; 7 bases line up with TRBD1. The CDR3 is 13 residues long. CDR3: CASTLDRINGQFF. The DNA for the CDR3 is TGTGCCAGCACCCTGGACAGGATCAATGGGCAGTTCTTC.

This clonotype was counted many times. The chain employs TRBV27 and TRBJ2-3; weak D call: TRBD2 (6 bases). The CDR3 totals 16 residues. Germline loops: CDR1 MNHEY, CDR2 SMNVEV (reference sequence). The germline V and J ends were trimmed by 5 bases and 0 bases, with 15 bases remaining between them. CDR3 residues: CASSPLFSGSTDTQYF. The CDR3 DNA sequence: TGTGCCAGCAGTCCCCTCTTTAGCGGAAGCACAGATACGCAGTATTTT.

Ten or more counts support this clonotype. The CDR3 sequence is CASSFVAGGIDAFF. DNA for the CDR3: TGTGCCAGCAGTTTTGTGGCAGGGGGAATCGACGCTTTCTTT. The V call is TRBV12-3 or TRBV12-4, the J call TRBJ1-1; the match to TRBD1 covers 7 bases. The CDR3 consists of 14 residues. V was clipped by 3 bases and J by 11 bases; unmatched bases: 12.

This clonotype was seen ten or more times. This sequence joins TRBV20-1 and TRBJ1-1; D remains ambiguous. Germline V gives CDR1 DFQATT, CDR2 SNEGSKA (reference sequence). V gave up 3 bases and J gave up 0 bases, with 5 bases separating them. CDR3 length equals 12 residues. The CDR3 nucleotides read TGCAGTGCTAGCGGGATGAACACTGAAGCTTTCTTT. Translating it yields CSASGMNTEAFF.

The gene calls are TRBV27 and TRBJ2-7; D may be TRBD1 (6 bases). CDR3 length: 14 amino acids. Looked up from germline, CDR1 is MNHEY and CDR2 is SMNVEV (reference sequence). Trimming took 4 bases from V and 5 from J, leaving 15 bases between them. This CDR3 reads CASSWGRGSNEQYF. CDR3 bases: TGTGCCAGCAGTTGGGGCAGGGGAAGCAACGAGCAGTACTTC.

On this clonotype itself: The junction differs from germline at one of its ends, possibly a read error. The CDR3 region has the DNA TGTGCCACCGGCAGAGTAGGTGGAAACACCATATATTTT. This translates into CATGRVGGNTIYF. V usage is TRBV15 and J usage is TRBJ1-3, with D hard to call. Germline V CDR1 and CDR2: LNHNV, YYDKDF (reference sequence). CDR3 length equals 13 residues.

As concerns this clonotype: A much larger clone differs by one base, so this may be a read error. This chain connects TRBV5-6 to TRBJ1-4, with D perhaps TRBD1 (6 bases). The CDR3 covers 15 residues. Germline values: CDR1 SGHDT, CDR2 YYEEEE. CDR3 nucleotides: TGTGCCAGCAGCTTTGAGTTGGACAGTGAAGAAAAACTGTCTTTT. Translation gives CASSFELDSEEKLSF. Drawing the rest from reference TRBV5-6 and TRBJ1-4, the complete variable domain is DAGVTQSPTHLIKTRGQQVTLRCSPKSGHDTVSWYQQALGQGPQFIFQYYEEEERQRGNFPDRFSGHQFPNYSSELNVNALLLGDSALYLCASSFELDSEEKLSFGSGTQLSVL.

This clonotype was seen ten or more times. The DNA of the CDR3 is TGTGCCAGCCACGCCGGTCAGGGATATTACAATGAGCAGTTCTTC. This gives the protein CASHAGQGYYNEQFF. V usage is TRBV25-1 and J usage is TRBJ2-1; possibly TRBD1 for D (5 bases). Trimming pared 8 bases from V and 4 bases from J, leaving 18 bases between. The V gene's germline CDR1 is MGHDK and CDR2 SYGVNS. The CDR3 is 15 residues long.

A few counts support this clonotype. The chain has TRBV5-1 and TRBJ2-1, with D unresolved. The CDR3 loop spans 15 amino acids. Trimming pared 4 bases from V and 8 bases from J, leaving 19 bases between. Germline V lookup: CDR1 SGHRS, CDR2 YFSETQ. CDR3 loop: CASSPLSEQHHEQFF. The CDR3 bases are TGCGCCAGCAGCCCCCTAAGTGAACAACACCATGAGCAGTTCTTC.